These T cell receptor beta chains were read from a single sample in a study of blood T cell repertoires in COVID-19. Sequenced by immunoSEQ multiplex PCR; TCRdb stores in-frame clones only, minus some. Here the sample spans roughly 35,000 clones, 70% to 80% being singletons. What was sequenced was peripheral blood. The receptors were sampled from an older man with acute or convalescent COVID-19. The CDR3 runs from the conserved cysteine through the conserved F or W. Fields, in order: J gene, clone size, D gene, V gene, CDR3 DNA, CDR3 protein. A D gene is named only where the DNA matches it firmly. Clone size is shown for a subset of rows, as once, few, many or a class of expanded clone.

TRBJ2-1 . . TRBV18 TGTGCCAGCTCGGACGGACTTGCTAATGAGCAGTTCTTC CASSDGLANEQFF
TRBJ1-3 . . TRBV6-5 TGTGCCAGTTACAGGACGCTAAGCTCTGGAAACACCATATATTTT CASYRTLSSGNTIYF
TRBJ2-7 . TRBD1 TRBV29-1 TGCAGCGTTGACCTGAGGGGACAGGGAGGGTACGAGCAGTACTTC CSVDLRGQGGYEQYF
TRBJ1-5 . . TRBV10-2 TGCGCCAGCAGTGACCCGAGTAGCAATCAGCCCCAGCATTTT CASSDPSSNQPQHF
TRBJ1-2 . TRBD1 TRBV6-5 TGTGCCAGCTACCGAGGCAGGGGGCTTGGCTACACCTTC CASYRGRGLGYTF
TRBJ2-5 few TRBD2 TRBV27 TGTGCCAGCAGTTCCGGCCCCCGGGGGGGAGGCCAAGAGACCCAGTACTTC CASSSGPRGGGQETQYF
TRBJ2-3 . TRBD2 TRBV6-4 TGTGCCAGCAGTGCTAGCGGGGGGGCCGATACGCAGTATTTT CASSASGGADTQYF
TRBJ2-1 . TRBD1 TRBV18 TGTGCCAGCTCACCCCAGACAGGGTACGGGAATGAGCAGTTCTTC CASSPQTGYGNEQFF
TRBJ2-3 . . TRBV21-1 TGTGCCAGCAGCAATGGGCAGACCCGTCACACAGATACGCAGTATTTT CASSNGQTRHTDTQYF
TRBJ2-5 once . TRBV7-9 TGTGCCAGCAGCTTAGGGGGGCCCCGGGCCCAGTACTTC CASSLGGPRAQYF
TRBJ2-5 . TRBD1 TRBV5-6 TGTGCCAGCAGCTGGGACAGGGGAGAGACCCAGTACTTC CASSWDRGETQYF
TRBJ2-2 . TRBD1 TRBV7-3 TGTGCCAGCAGCCAAGGGACAGGGGGCCCCGGGGAGCTGTTTTTT CASSQGTGGPGELFF
TRBJ2-2 once . TRBV29-1 TGCAGCGTGCAGGGCGCGAACACCGGGGAGCTGTTTTTT CSVQGANTGELFF
TRBJ1-5 . TRBD1 TRBV7-6 TGTGCCAGCAGCCTCGGGACAGGGAACAATCAGCCCCAGCATTTT CASSLGTGNNQPQHF
TRBJ2-3 . TRBD2 TRBV6-5 TGTGCCAGCAGAGCGGGAGGCCCCGATACGCAGTATTTT CASRAGGPDTQYF
TRBJ2-1 once . TRBV5-1 TGCGCCAGCAAGGACACACTTTTTTACAATGAGCAGTTCTTC CASKDTLFYNEQFF
TRBJ1-2 . . TRBV30 TGTGCCTGGAGTGTAAATGGACACTCCTATGGCTACACCTTC CAWSVNGHSYGYTF
TRBJ2-4 . TRBD1 TRBV10-1 TGCGCCAGCAGCCTCACAGGGGTAGCCAAAAACATTCAGTACTTC CASSLTGVAKNIQYF
TRBJ2-4 few TRBD2 TRBV6-1 TGTGCCAGCAGTAAAGGGACTAGCGGGAGGGCCAACATTCAGTACTTC CASSKGTSGRANIQYF
TRBJ2-1 . . TRBV9 TGTGCCAGCAGCGTAGAGGGGAACTCTTACAATGAGCAGTTCTTC CASSVEGNSYNEQFF
TRBJ1-1 . TRBD1 TRBV3-1/TRBV3-2 TGTGCCAGCAGCCAAGATTGGACAGGGGAAGTGAGCACTGAAGCTTTCTTT CASSQDWTGEVSTEAFF
TRBJ2-5 once . TRBV11-2 TGTGCCAGCAGCTTAAGTACCGGCGGAGAGACCCAGTACTTC CASSLSTGGETQYF
TRBJ2-1 few . TRBV7-6 TGTGCCAGCAGCCCCCGGGTGGGGGCCCTAGATGAGCAGTTCTTC CASSPRVGALDEQFF